What follows are 2 T cell receptor beta chains derived from one specimen sequenced in a study of Tregs in tolerant kidney transplant recipients. The table came from immunoSEQ multiplex PCR; TCRdb's copy has only in-frame clones and leaves some out. The data contain roughly 86,000 clones, 93% of them singletons. The nonmyeloablative bone marrow transplants came from related graft donors, with transient mixed chimerism. The sample in question was CD4+ T cells from blood (PBMCs), obtained 12 months after the transplant. Every receptor here comes from a human patient who received a combined kidney and bone marrow transplant. A share of the T cells may be of graft donor origin.

Note on this clone: This sample also contains other DNA sequences that code for the same CDR3. This rearrangement joins TRBV30 to TRBJ1-1, with 7 bases fitting TRBD1. The V segment lost 3 bases and the J segment 1 base; nucleotides outside the gene matches: 2. Germline V gene lookup returns CDR1 GTSNPN and CDR2 SVGIG (reference sequence). The CDR3 is made up of 13 amino acids. CDR3 in amino acids: CAWSRQGNTEAFF. CDR3 DNA sequence: TGTGCCTGGAGCCGACAGGGGAACACTGAAGCTTTCTTT. Supplemented by reference TRBV30 and TRBJ1-1, the full variable domain reads SQTIHQWPATLVQPVGSPLSLECTVEGTSNPNLYWYRQAAGRGLQLLFYSVGIGQISSEVPQNLSASRPQDRQFILSSKKLLLSDSGFYLCAWSRQGNTEAFFGQGTRLTVV.

The V and J genes are TRBV27 and TRBJ1-1, with D unresolved. V dropped 5 bases and J dropped 3 bases, with 13 bases sitting between them. The CDR3 runs 14 residues. Germline assignment: CDR1 MNHEY and CDR2 SMNVEV (reference sequence). Here the CDR3 DNA reads TGTGCCAGCAGTAGATTTTCGGGATACACTGAAGCTTTCTTT. It is translated as CASSRFSGYTEAFF.